This TCR beta chain was captured in a study of blood T cell repertoires in COVID-19. Study context: COVID-19 samples, acute and convalescent, were from the United States, Italy and Spain. Nucleic acid was either cDNA or gDNA, and it came from T cells, B-cell-depleted T cells, or PBMCs.

In the source study's methods: Estimation of nucleated cell counts relied on the amplification of reference gene primers. The repertoire was sequenced with immunoSEQ multiplex PCR; TCRdb's copy has only in-frame clones and lacks some. Clone size and the V and J calls come from that table; the DNA yielded D and trimming. Seen here are about 160,000 clones, over 75% observed once, and the top ten hold roughly a tenth. CDR3 length: 15 amino acids. V lost 3 bases to trimming and J lost 1 base, with 12 bases between them. Germline CDR1 SEHNR, CDR2 FQNEAQ (reference sequence). Sequencing was carried out using peripheral blood. This chain links TRBV7-9 with TRBJ1-2, with a weak D call TRBD1 (6 bases). The sequence came from a human donor in a cohort sampled during active COVID-19. CDR3 protein: CASSFRDTNNYGYTF. The CDR3, as DNA: TGTGCCAGCAGCTTCCGGGACACTAATAACTATGGCTACACCTTC.